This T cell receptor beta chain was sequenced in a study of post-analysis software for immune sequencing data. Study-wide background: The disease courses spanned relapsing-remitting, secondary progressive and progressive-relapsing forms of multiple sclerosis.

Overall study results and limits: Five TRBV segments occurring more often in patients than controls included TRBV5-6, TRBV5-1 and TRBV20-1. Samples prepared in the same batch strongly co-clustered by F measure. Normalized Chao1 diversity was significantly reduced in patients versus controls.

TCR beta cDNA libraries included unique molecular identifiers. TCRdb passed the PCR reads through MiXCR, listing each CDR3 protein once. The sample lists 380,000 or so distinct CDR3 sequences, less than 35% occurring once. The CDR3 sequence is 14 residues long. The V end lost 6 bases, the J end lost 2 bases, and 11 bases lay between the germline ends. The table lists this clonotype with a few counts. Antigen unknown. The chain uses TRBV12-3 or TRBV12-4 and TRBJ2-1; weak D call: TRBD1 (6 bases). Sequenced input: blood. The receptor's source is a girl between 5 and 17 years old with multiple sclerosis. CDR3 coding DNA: TGTGCCAGCAGGGGGACACTGCCCTACAATGAGCAGTTCTTC. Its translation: CASRGTLPYNEQFF.